The 19 T cell receptor beta chains presented below share a single source sample, sequenced in a study of blood T cell repertoires in COVID-19. Data came from immunoSEQ multiplex PCR; TCRdb stores just in-frame clones and leaves some out. Of over 45,000 clones in the sample, around 86% were seen once. Sequenced sample: peripheral blood. The receptors originated from a woman aged 60-75 years with acute or convalescent COVID-19.

This clone was detected once. The chain combines TRBV19 with TRBJ1-5; possible D gene TRBD1, 6 bases. The V end lost 6 bases, the J end lost 2 bases, and 11 bases lay between the germline ends. Germline loops: CDR1 LNHDA, CDR2 SQIVND (reference sequence). The CDR3 has 14 residues. CDR3 residues: CASRADSGNQPQHF. CDR3 nucleotides: TGTGCCAGTAGGGCGGACAGCGGCAATCAGCCCCAGCATTTT.

J is TRBJ1-4 and V is TRBV6-5; TRBD1 might be the D (5 bases). Germline CDR1 and CDR2: MNHEY and SVGAGI. CDR3 length equals 15 residues. The germline V and J ends were trimmed by 5 bases and 5 bases, with 15 bases remaining between them. CDR3 in DNA: TGTGCCAGCAGTAGTATCGACAGACAGAATGAAAAACTGTTTTTT. This gives the protein CASSSIDRQNEKLFF.

The rearrangement uses TRBV6-6 and TRBJ2-7; a possible D gene is TRBD2 (5 bases). Between the trimmed V and J ends, which lost 0 bases and 2 bases, there was a span of 8 bases. This CDR3 is 14 amino acids long. Germline assignment: CDR1 MNHNY and CDR2 SVGAGI (reference sequence). The CDR3 loop reads CASSYSREPYEQYF. The DNA for the CDR3 is TGTGCCAGCAGTTACTCGAGGGAACCCTACGAGCAGTACTTC.

The chain combines TRBV5-1 with TRBJ1-3; D is undetermined. The V gene's germline CDR1 is SGHRS and CDR2 YFSETQ. The CDR3 runs to 16 residues. V was pared by 0 bases and J by 0 bases, with 10 bases between. The CDR3 nucleotides read TGCGCCAGCAGCTTGGACCTCAGGTTCTCTGGAAACACCATATATTTT. Translating it yields CASSLDLRFSGNTIYF. The complete variable domain, with remaining parts taken from reference TRBV5-1 and TRBJ1-3, reads KAGVTQTPRYLIKTRGQQVTLSCSPISGHRSVSWYQQTPGQGLQFLFEYFSETQRNKGNFPGRFSGRQFSNSRSEMNVSTLELGDSALYLCASSLDLRFSGNTIYFGEGSWLTVV.

This clone was seen more than once but under ten times. V gene TRBV12-2 combines with J gene TRBJ2-3; the table's TRBD2 call for D was not verified on the DNA. TRBV12-2 represents a pseudogene. This CDR3 is 13 amino acids long. The CDR3 reads CASRSSGTDTQYF. For the CDR3, the DNA is TGTGCAAGTCGCTCTAGCGGCACAGATACGCAGTATTTT.

This CDR3 is CASSLRITGSPGELFF. The CDR3 DNA is TGCGCCAGCAGCTTGAGGATCACAGGTAGCCCCGGGGAGCTGTTTTTT. This chain joins TRBV5-1 and TRBJ2-2; possibly TRBD1 for D (5 bases). This CDR3 has 16 amino acids. CDR1 is SGHRS, CDR2 YFSETQ, per germline. V lost 1 base, J lost 6 bases, and 16 bases lay in between. The full variable domain, its missing parts supplied by reference TRBV5-1 and TRBJ2-2, is KAGVTQTPRYLIKTRGQQVTLSCSPISGHRSVSWYQQTPGQGLQFLFEYFSETQRNKGNFPGRFSGRQFSNSRSEMNVSTLELGDSALYLCASSLRITGSPGELFFGEGSRLTVL.

This clone was detected once. This rearrangement joins TRBV7-9 to TRBJ2-3; 8 bases map to TRBD1. Germline V gives CDR1 SEHNR, CDR2 FQNEAQ (reference sequence). The CDR3 has 16 amino acids. V was pared by 5 bases and J by 2 bases, with 9 bases of the junction left unmatched. CDR3 coding DNA: TGTGCCAGCAGCCCAACAGGGGGACTTATCACAGATACGCAGTATTTT. Encoded protein: CASSPTGGLITDTQYF.

The rearrangement links TRBV7-9 to TRBJ2-7, with 10 bases fitting TRBD2. The V gene's germline CDR1 is SEHNR and CDR2 FQNEAQ (reference sequence). The CDR3 consists of 16 residues. Trimming took 5 bases from V and 0 from J; bases not matched to a gene: 7. The DNA of the CDR3 is TGTGCCAGCAGCCCAATAGCGGGAGGAACCTCCTACGAGCAGTACTTC. It codes for CASSPIAGGTSYEQYF. The full variable domain, completed using reference TRBV7-9 and TRBJ2-7, is DTGVSQNPRHKITKRGQNVTFRCDPISEHNRLYWYRQTLGQGPEFLTYFQNEAQLEKSRLLSDRFSAERPKGSFSTLEIQRTEQGDSAMYLCASSPIAGGTSYEQYFGPGTRLTVT.

A remark on this clone: The same CDR3 can be traced to other DNA sequences in this sample. V gene TRBV7-2 combines with J gene TRBJ2-2; 7 bases agree with TRBD2. V was pared by 3 bases and J by 0 bases, with 1 base of the junction left unmatched. CDR1 and CDR2 from the germline V gene are SGHTA and FQGNSA. The CDR3 covers 15 residues. This CDR3 is CASSFGGANTGELFF. CDR3 nucleotides: TGTGCCAGCAGCTTTGGGGGGGCGAACACCGGGGAGCTGTTTTTT.

The chain recombines TRBV3-1 (or the pseudogene TRBV3-2) with TRBJ1-4; TRBD1 is a possible D gene (5 bases). Looked up from germline, CDR1 is LGHDT and CDR2 is YNNKEL (reference sequence). The V gene lost 3 bases and the J gene lost 7 bases, with 9 bases spanning the gap. This CDR3 has 13 amino acids. CDR3 sequence (DNA): TGTGCCAGCAGCCACTGGGGGGGTGAAAAACTGTTTTTT. Translated, it gives CASSHWGGEKLFF.

This rearrangement joins TRBV4-1 to TRBJ2-3, with a possible D match to TRBD1 (5 bases). The ends were cut back, 3 bases at V and 2 bases at J, with 12 bases in the middle. The CDR3 consists of 15 residues. The germline gives CDR1 MGHRA, CDR2 YSYEKL. CDR3 in amino acids: CASSHGVGDTDTQYF. CDR3 DNA sequence: TGCGCCAGCAGCCACGGAGTAGGGGACACAGATACGCAGTATTTT.

The rearrangement links TRBV3-1 (or the pseudogene TRBV3-2) to TRBJ2-1; TRBD2 might be the D (6 bases). V lost 3 bases and J lost 4, with 16 bases in between. CDR3 length: 16 residues. Germline loops: CDR1 LGHDT, CDR2 YNNKEL (reference sequence). CDR3 loop: CASSQGTPEGYNEQFF. The CDR3 DNA follows: TGTGCCAGCAGCCAGGGGACTCCCGAGGGGTACAATGAGCAGTTCTTC.

The V call is TRBV5-1, the J call TRBJ2-1; TRBD1 might be the D (6 bases). This CDR3 spans 15 amino acids. The V and J ends lost 7 bases and 8 bases respectively, with 22 bases between them. Germline values: CDR1 SGHRS, CDR2 YFSETQ. CDR3 loop: CASDSGEGRLYEQFF. The CDR3 DNA reads as TGCGCCAGCGATTCAGGGGAAGGGCGATTGTATGAGCAGTTCTTC. The complete variable domain, with remaining parts taken from reference TRBV5-1 and TRBJ2-1, reads KAGVTQTPRYLIKTRGQQVTLSCSPISGHRSVSWYQQTPGQGLQFLFEYFSETQRNKGNFPGRFSGRQFSNSRSEMNVSTLELGDSALYLCASDSGEGRLYEQFFGPGTRLTVL.

The rearrangement uses TRBV7-6 and TRBJ2-3, with D unresolved. The ends were cut back, 0 bases at V and 6 bases at J, with 7 bases in the middle. The CDR3 is 13 residues long. The germline V gene has CDR1 SGHVS and CDR2 FNYEAQ. The CDR3 protein is CASSLAFLDTQYF. CDR3 DNA sequence: TGTGCCAGCAGCTTAGCTTTCTTGGATACGCAGTATTTT.

V and J are TRBV5-1 and TRBJ1-1; D uncertain. The germline CDR1 and CDR2 sequences are SGHRS and YFSETQ. The V end was cut by 1 base, the J end by 4 bases, with 17 bases between. This CDR3 is 16 amino acids long. CDR3 coding DNA: TGCGCCAGCAGCTTGTCCCTAAACGAGGTCCGCACTGAAGCTTTCTTT. It translates to CASSLSLNEVRTEAFF.

This rearrangement joins TRBV27 to TRBJ1-1, with 8 bases identical to TRBD1. V shed 6 bases and J 2 bases; nucleotides not matched to a gene: 8. Germline CDR1 reads MNHEY; CDR2 reads SMNVEV (reference sequence). This CDR3 has 15 amino acids. Here the CDR3 reads CASRNLGQGNTEAFF. In nucleotides, the CDR3 is TGTGCCAGCAGGAACTTAGGACAGGGCAACACTGAAGCTTTCTTT.

The chain employs TRBV6-6 and TRBJ1-5; D possibly corresponds to TRBD1 (6 bases). This CDR3 has 16 amino acids. V gave up 8 bases and J gave up 2 bases, with 19 bases separating them. Germline V gene data show CDR1 as MNHNY and CDR2 as SVGAGI (reference sequence). The CDR3 loop reads CASFVGRTEGNQPQHF. CDR3 bases: TGTGCCAGCTTTGTCGGGAGGACAGAGGGCAATCAGCCCCAGCATTTT.

V gene TRBV7-2 combines with J gene TRBJ1-1; maybe TRBD1 (5 bases). Germline CDR1 reads SGHTA; CDR2 reads FQGNSA. V was trimmed by 5 bases and J by 3 bases, leaving 10 bases between them. The CDR3 runs to 13 residues. The CDR3 DNA sequence: TGTGCCAGCAGCCTCCTGGGGCACACTGAAGCTTTCTTT. It is translated as CASSLLGHTEAFF.

In this sample, this clone turned up once. The rearrangement uses TRBV6-5 and TRBJ1-5; D gene uncertain. This CDR3 has 13 amino acids. Germline values: CDR1 MNHEY, CDR2 SVGAGI. Trimming took off 8 bases at V and 5 bases at J, with 13 bases between the two ends. The chain's CDR3 is CASVVQIDQPQHF. The CDR3 DNA reads as TGTGCCAGCGTTGTACAGATAGATCAGCCCCAGCATTTT.